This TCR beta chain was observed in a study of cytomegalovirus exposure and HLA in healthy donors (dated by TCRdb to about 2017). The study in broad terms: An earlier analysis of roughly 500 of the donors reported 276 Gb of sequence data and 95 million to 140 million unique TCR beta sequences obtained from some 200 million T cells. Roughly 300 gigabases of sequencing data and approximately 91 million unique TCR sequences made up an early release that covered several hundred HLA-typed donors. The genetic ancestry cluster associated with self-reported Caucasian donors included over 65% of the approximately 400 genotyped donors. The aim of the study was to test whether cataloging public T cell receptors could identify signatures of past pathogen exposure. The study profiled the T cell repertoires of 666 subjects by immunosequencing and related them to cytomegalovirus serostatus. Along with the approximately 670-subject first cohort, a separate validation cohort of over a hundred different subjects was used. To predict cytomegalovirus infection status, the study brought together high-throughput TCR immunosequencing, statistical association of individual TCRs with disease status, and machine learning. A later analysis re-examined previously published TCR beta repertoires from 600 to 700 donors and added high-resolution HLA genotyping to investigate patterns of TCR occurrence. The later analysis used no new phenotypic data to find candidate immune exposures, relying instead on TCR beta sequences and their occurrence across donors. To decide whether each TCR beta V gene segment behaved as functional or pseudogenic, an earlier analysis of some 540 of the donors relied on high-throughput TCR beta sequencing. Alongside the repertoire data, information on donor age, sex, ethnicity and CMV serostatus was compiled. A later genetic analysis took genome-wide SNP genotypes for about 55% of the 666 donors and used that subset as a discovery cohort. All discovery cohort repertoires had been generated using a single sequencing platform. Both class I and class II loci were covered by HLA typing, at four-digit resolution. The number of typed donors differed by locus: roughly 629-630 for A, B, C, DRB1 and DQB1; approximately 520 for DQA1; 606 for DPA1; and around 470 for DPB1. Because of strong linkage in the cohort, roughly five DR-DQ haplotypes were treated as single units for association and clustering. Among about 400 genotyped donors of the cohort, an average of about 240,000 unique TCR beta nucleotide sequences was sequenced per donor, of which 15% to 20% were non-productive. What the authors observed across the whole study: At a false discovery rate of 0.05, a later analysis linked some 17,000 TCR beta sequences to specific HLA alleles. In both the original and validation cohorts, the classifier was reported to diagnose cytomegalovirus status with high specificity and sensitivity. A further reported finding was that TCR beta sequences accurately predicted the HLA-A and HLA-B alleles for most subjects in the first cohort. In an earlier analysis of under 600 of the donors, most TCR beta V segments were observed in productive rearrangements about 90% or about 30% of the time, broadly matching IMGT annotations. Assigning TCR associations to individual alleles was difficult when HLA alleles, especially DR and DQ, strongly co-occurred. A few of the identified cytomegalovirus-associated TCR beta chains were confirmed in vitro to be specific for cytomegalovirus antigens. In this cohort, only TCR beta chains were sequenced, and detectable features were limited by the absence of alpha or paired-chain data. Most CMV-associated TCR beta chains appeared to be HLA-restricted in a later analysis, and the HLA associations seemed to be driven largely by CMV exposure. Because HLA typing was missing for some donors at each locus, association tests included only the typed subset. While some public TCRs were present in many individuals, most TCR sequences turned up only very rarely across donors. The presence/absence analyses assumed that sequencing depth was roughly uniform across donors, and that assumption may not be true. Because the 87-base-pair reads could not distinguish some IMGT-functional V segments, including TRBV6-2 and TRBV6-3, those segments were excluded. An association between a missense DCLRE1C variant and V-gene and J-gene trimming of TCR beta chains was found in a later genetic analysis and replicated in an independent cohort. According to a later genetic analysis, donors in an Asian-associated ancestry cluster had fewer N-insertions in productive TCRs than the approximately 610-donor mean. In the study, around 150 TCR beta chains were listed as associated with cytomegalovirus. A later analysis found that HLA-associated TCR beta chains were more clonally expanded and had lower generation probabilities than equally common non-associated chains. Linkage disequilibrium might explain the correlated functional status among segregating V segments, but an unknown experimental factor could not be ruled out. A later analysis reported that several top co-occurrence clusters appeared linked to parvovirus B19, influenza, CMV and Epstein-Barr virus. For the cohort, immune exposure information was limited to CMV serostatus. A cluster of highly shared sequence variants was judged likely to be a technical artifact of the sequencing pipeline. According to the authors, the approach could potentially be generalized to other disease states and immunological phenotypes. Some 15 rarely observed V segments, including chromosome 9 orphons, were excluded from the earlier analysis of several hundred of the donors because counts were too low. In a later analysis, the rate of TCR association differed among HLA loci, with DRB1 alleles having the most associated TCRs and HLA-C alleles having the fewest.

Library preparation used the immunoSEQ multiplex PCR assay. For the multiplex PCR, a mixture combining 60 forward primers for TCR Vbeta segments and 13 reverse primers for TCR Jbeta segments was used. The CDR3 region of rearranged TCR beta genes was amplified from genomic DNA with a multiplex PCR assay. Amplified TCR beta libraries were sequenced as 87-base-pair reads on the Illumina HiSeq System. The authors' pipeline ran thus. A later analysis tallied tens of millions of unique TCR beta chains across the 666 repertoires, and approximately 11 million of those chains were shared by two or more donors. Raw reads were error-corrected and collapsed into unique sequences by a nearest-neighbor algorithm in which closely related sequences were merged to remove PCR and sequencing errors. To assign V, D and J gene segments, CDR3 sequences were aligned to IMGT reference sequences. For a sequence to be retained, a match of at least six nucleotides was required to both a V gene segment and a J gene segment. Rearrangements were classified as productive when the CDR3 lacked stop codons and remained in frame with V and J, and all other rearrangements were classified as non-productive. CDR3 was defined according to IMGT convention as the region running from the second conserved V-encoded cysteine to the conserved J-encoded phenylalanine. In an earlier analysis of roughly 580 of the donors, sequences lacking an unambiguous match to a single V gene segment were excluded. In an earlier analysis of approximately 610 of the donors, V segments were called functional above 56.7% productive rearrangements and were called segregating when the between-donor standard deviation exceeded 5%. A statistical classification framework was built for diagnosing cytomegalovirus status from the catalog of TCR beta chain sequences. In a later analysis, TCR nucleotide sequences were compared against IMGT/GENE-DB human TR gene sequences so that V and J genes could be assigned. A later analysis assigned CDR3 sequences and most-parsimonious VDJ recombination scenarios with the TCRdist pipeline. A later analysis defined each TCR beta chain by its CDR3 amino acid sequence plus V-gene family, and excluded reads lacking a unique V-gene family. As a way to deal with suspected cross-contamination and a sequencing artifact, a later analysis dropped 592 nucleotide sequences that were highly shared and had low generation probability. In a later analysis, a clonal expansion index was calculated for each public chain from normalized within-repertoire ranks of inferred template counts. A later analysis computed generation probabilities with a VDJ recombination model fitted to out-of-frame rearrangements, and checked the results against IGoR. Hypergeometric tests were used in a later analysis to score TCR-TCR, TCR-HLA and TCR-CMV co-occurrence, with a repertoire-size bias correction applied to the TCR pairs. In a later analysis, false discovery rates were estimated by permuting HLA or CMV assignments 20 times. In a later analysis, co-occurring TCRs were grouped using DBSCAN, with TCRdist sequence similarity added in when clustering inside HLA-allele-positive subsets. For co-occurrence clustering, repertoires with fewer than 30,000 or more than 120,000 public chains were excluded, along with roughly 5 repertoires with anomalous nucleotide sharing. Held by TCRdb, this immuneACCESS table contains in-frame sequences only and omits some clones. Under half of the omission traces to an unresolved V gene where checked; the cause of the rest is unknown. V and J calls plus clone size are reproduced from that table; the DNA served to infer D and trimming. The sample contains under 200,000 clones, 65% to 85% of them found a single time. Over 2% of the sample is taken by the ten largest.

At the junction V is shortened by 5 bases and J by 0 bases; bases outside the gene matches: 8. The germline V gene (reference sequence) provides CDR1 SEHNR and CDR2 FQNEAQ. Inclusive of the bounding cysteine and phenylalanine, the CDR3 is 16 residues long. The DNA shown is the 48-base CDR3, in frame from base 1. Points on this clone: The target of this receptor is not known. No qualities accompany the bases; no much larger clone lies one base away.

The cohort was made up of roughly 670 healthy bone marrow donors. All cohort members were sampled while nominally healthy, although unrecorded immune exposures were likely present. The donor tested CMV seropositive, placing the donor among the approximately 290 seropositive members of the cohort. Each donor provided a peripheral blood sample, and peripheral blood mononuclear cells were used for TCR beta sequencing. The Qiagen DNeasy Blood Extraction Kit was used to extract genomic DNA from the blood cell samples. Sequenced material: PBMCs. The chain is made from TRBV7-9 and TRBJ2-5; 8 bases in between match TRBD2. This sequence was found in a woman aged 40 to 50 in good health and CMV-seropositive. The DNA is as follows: TGTGCCAGCAGCCCGCAATATAGCGGGGACCAAGAGACCCAGTACTTC. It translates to CASSPQYSGDQETQYF.